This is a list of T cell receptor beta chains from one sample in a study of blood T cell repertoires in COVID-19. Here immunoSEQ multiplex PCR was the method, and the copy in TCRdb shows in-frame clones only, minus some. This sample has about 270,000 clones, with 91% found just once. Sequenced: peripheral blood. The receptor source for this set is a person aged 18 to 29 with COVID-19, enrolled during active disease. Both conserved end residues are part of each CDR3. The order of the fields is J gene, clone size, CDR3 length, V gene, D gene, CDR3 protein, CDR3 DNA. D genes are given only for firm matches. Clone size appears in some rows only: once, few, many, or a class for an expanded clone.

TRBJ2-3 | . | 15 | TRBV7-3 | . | CASSKGLVDRDTQYF | TGTGCCAGCAGCAAGGGACTGGTAGACCGCGATACGCAGTATTTT
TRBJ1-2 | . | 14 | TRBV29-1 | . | CSVEPAGLGYGYTF | TGCAGCGTTGAACCGGCAGGGCTGGGCTATGGCTACACCTTC
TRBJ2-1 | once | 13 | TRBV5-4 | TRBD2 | CASSRLASNEQFF | TGTGCCAGCAGCAGACTAGCGAGCAATGAGCAGTTCTTC
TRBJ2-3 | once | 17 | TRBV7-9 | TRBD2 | CASSGKAGGPAVDTQYF | TGTGCCAGCAGCGGAAAGGCGGGAGGGCCGGCGGTAGATACGCAGTATTTT
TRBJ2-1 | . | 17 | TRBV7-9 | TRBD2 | CASSPLLAGSSYNEQFF | TGTGCCAGCAGCCCCTTACTAGCGGGGAGCTCCTACAATGAGCAGTTCTTC
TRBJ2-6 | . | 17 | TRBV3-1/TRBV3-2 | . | CASSQERDTEGANVLTF | TGTGCCAGCAGCCAAGAACGGGATACGGAGGGGGCCAACGTCCTGACTTTC
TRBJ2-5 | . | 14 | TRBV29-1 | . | CSVYGSGYEETQYF | TGCAGCGTTTACGGTTCGGGGTACGAAGAGACCCAGTACTTC
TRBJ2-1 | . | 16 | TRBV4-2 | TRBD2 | CASSQDTTSGSNEQFF | TGTGCCAGCAGCCAAGATACGACTAGCGGGAGCAATGAGCAGTTCTTC
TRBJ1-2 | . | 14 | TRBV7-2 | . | CASSLEPETAGYTF | TGTGCCAGCAGCTTAGAACCCGAAACTGCGGGCTACACCTTC
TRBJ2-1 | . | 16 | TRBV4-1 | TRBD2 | CASSHPRTSPNNEQFF | TGCGCCAGCAGCCACCCCAGGACTAGCCCAAACAATGAGCAGTTCTTC
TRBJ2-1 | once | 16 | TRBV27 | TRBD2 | CASSFTGTSGSHEQFF | TGTGCCAGCAGTTTCACCGGGACTAGCGGGAGCCATGAGCAGTTCTTC
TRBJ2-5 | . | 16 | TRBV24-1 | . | CATSDPGRGGPETQYF | TGTGCCACCAGTGACCCCGGCCGGGGAGGTCCGGAGACCCAGTACTTC
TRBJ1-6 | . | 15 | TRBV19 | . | CASSIRQPTNSPLHF | TGTGCCAGTAGTATCCGACAACCAACTAATTCACCCCTCCACTTT
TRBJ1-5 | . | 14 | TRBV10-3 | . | CAISVEGGNQPQHF | TGTGCCATCAGTGTTGAGGGAGGCAATCAGCCCCAGCATTTT
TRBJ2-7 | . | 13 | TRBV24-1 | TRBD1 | CATSLTGGAEQYF | TGTGCCACCAGTCTGACAGGGGGCGCCGAGCAGTACTTC
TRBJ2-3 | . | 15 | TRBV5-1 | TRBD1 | CASSRSGQGLDTQYF | TGCGCCAGCAGCCGATCGGGACAGGGATTAGATACGCAGTATTTT
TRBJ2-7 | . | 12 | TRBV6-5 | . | CATSSSSYEQYF | TGTGCCACCAGCTCCAGTTCCTACGAGCAGTACTTC